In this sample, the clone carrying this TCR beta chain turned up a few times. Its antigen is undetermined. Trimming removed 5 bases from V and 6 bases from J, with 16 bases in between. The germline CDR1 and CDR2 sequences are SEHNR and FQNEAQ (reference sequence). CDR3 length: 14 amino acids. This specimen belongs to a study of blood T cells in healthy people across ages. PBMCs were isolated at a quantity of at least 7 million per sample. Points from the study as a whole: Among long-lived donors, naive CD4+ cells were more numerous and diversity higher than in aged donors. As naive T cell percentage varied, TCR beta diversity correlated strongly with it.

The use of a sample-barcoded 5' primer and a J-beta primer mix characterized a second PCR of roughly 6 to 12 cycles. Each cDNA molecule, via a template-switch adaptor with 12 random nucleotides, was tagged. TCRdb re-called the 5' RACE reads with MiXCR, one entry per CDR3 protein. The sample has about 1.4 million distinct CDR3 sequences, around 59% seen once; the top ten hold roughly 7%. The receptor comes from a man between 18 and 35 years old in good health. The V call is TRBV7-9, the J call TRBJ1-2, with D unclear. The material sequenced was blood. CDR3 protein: CASSPSYGVDGYTF. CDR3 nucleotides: TGTGCCAGCAGCCCCTCGTACGGGGTGGATGGCTACACCTTC.